The 2 T cell receptor beta chains reported below all come from one sample, sequenced in a study of blood T cells in healthy people across ages (dated by TCRdb to 2015 to 2017). The library was produced with 5' RACE. TCRdb lists the instrument as Illumina HiSeq 2500. A second PCR of roughly 6 to 11 cycles was run with a J-beta primer mix and a sample-barcoded 5' primer. The public reads were reprocessed in TCRdb via fastp at Q25 and MiXCR, keeping in-frame beta chains. A single entry per CDR3 protein holds the most common genes and DNA from its merged rows. This sample comprises 1.5 million to 2 million distinct CDR3 sequences, over 25% of them detected only once. The ten largest clonotypes hold 7.7% of the sample. The specimen sequenced was blood. These receptors were obtained from a woman aged 25 to 39 in good health.

This chain uses TRBV5-6 with TRBJ1-5; D ambiguous. Trimming shortened V by 3 bases and J by 1 base, and 11 bases separated the two germline ends. The CDR3 sequence is 15 residues long. Germline CDR1 SGHDT, CDR2 YYEEEE. CDR3 in DNA: TGTGCCAGCAGCTCAGACGGGAGGAGCAATCAGCCCCAGCATTTT. As protein: CASSSDGRSNQPQHF.

This clonotype was observed a few times. The J gene is TRBJ2-7, the V gene TRBV20-1; 9 bases line up with TRBD1. Germline V gene lookup returns CDR1 DFQATT and CDR2 SNEGSKA (reference sequence). J lost 4 bases, V lost 6 bases, and 13 bases had no gene match. The CDR3 length is 15 residues. This CDR3 reads CSARNPGQGVYEQYF. CDR3 bases: TGCAGTGCGAGGAACCCGGGACAGGGTGTATACGAGCAGTACTTC.